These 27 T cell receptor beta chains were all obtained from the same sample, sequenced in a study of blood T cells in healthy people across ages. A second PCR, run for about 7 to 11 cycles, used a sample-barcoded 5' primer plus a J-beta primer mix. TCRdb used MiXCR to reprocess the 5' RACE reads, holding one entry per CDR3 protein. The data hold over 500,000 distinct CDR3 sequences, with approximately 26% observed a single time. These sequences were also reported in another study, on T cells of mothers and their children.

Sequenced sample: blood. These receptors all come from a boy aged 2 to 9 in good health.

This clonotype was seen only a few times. The CDR3 DNA reads TGTGCCAGCAGCCCCGGCCTGAGCACCGGGGAGCTGTTTTTT. Translation gives CASSPGLSTGELFF. J is TRBJ2-2 and V is TRBV7-6; no firm D call. The CDR3 runs to 14 residues. Germline V gene lookup returns CDR1 SGHVS and CDR2 FNYEAQ. The V end was cut by 5 bases, the J end by 4 bases, with 11 bases between.

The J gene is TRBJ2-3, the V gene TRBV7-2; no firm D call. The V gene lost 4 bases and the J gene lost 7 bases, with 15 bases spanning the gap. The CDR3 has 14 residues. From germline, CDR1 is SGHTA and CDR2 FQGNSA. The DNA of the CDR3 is TGTGCCAGCAGCTCTCCGGGCGAACAACATACGCAGTATTTT. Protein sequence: CASSSPGEQHTQYF.

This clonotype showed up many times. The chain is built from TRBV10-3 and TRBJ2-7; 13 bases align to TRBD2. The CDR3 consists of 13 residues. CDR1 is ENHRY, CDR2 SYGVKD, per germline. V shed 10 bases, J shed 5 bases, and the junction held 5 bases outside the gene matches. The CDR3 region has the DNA TGTGCCAGCCGACTAGCGGGAGGCCACGAGCAGTACTTC. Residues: CASRLAGGHEQYF.

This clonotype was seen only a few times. CDR3 nucleotide sequence: TGTGCCAGCAGCTCATCCGTTCGGGCAGATACGCAGTATTTT. Amino acids: CASSSSVRADTQYF. The V gene is TRBV4-2, the J gene TRBJ2-3; D remains unclear. Looked up from germline, CDR1 is LGHNA and CDR2 is YNFKEQ. V shed 5 bases and J shed 4 bases, with 13 bases lying between them. The CDR3 length is 14 residues.

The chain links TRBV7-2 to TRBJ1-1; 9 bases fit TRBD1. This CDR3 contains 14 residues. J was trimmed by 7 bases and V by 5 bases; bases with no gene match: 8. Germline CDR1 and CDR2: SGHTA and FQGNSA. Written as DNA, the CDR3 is TGTGCCAGCAGCGAAAGACAGGGGGTGTTTGAAGCTTTCTTT. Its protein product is CASSERQGVFEAFF.

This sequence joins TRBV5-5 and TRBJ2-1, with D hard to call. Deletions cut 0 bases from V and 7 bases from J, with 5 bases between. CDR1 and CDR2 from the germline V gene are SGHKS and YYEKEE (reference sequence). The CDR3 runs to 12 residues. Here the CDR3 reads CASSLAVNEQFF. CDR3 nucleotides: TGTGCCAGCAGCTTGGCAGTAAATGAGCAGTTCTTC.

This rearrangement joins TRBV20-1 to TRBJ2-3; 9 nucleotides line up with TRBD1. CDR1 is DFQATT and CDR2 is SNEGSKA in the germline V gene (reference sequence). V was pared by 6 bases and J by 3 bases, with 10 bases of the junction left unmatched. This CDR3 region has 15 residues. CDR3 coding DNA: TGCAGTGCGGATTACAGGGGGCTGGCGACAGATACGCAGTATTTT. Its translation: CSADYRGLATDTQYF.

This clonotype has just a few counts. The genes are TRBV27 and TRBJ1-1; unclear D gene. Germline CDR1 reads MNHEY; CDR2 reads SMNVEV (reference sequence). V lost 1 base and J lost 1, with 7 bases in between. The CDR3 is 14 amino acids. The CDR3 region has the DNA TGTGCCAGCAGTTTATTCGAGGCGAACACTGAAGCTTTCTTT. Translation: CASSLFEANTEAFF.

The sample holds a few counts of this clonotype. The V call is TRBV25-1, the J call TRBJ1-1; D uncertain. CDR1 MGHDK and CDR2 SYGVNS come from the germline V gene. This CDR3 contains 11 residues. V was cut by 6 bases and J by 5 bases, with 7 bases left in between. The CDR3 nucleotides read TGTGCCAGCAGGTCCGGGACTGAAGCTTTCTTT. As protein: CASRSGTEAFF.

DNA of the CDR3: TGTGCCAGCAGCGAGGGACTAGCGGGGGTCAGTGAGCAGTTCTTC. Amino acid sequence: CASSEGLAGVSEQFF. The chain is built from TRBV12-3 or TRBV12-4 and TRBJ2-1, with 14 bases lining up with TRBD2. After removal of 6 bases from V and 9 bases from J, the junction contained 7 bases not matched to a gene. The CDR3 is 15 amino acids.

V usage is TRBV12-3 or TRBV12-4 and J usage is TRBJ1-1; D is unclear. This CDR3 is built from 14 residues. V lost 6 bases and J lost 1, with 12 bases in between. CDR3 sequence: CASSHGGPNTEAFF. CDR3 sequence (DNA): TGTGCCAGCAGCCATGGCGGCCCGAACACTGAAGCTTTCTTT.

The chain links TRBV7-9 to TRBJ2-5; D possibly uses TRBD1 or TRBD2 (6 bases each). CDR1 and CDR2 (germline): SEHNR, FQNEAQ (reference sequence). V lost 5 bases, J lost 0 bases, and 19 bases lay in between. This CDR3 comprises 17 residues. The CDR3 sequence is CASSQKGGYLYQETQYF. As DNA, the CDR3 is TGTGCCAGCAGCCAAAAGGGGGGCTATCTGTACCAAGAGACCCAGTACTTC.

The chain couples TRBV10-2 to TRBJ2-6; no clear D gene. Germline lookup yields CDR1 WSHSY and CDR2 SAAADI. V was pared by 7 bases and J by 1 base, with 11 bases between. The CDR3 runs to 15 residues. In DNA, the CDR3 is TGCGCCAGCACTGGGTCGGGTTCTGGGGCCAACGTCCTGACTTTC. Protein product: CASTGSGSGANVLTF.

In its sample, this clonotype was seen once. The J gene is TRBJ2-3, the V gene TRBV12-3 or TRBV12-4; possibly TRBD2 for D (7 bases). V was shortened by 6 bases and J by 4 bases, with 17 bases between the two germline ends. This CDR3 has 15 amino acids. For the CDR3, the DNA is TGTGCCAGCAGCTGGGAGGGGGGCATCGCAGATACGCAGTATTTT. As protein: CASSWEGGIADTQYF.

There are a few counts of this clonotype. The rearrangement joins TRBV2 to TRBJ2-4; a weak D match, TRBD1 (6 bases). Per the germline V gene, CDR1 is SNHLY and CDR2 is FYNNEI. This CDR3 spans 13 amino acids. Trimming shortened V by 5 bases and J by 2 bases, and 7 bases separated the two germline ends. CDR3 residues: CASSTGSKNIQYF. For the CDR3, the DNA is TGTGCCAGCAGTACAGGGTCCAAAAACATTCAGTACTTC.

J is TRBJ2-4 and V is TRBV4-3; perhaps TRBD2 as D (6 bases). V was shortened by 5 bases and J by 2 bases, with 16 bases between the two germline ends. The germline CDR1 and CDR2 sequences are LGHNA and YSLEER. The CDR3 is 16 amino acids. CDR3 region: CASSGGIGISKNIQYF. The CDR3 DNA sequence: TGCGCCAGCAGCGGGGGGATCGGAATCTCCAAAAACATTCAGTACTTC.

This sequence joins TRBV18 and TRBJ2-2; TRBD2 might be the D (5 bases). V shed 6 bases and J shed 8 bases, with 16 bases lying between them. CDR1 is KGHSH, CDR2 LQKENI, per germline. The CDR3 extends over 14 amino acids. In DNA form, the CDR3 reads TGTGCCAGCTCTCCGGGGAACCTGGCGGGGGAGCTGTTTTTT. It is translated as CASSPGNLAGELFF.

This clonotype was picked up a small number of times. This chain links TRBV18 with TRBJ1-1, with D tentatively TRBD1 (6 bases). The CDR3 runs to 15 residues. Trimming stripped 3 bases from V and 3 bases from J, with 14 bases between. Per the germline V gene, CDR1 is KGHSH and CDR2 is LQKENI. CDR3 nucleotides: TGTGCCAGCTCACCGTCAACAGGGAGAGACACTGAAGCTTTCTTT. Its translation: CASSPSTGRDTEAFF. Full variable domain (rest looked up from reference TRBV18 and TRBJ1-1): NAGVMQNPRHLVRRRGQEARLRCSPMKGHSHVYWYRQLPEEGLKFMVYLQKENIIDESGMPKERFSAEFPKEGPSILRIQQVVRGDSAAYFCASSPSTGRDTEAFFGQGTRLTVV.

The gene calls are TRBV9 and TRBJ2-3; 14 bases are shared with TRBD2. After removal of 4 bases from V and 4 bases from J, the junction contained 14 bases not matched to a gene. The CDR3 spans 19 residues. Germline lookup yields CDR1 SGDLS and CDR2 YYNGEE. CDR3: CASSIGTSGRFIPPDTQYF. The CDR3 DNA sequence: TGTGCCAGCAGCATCGGGACTAGCGGGAGATTTATTCCCCCAGATACGCAGTATTTT.

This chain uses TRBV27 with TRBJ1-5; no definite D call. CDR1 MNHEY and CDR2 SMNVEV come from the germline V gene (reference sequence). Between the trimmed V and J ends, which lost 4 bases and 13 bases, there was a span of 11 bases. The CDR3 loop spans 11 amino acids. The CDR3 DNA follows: TGTGCCAGCAGTTCGACACGGAGACAGCATTTT. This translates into CASSSTRRQHF.

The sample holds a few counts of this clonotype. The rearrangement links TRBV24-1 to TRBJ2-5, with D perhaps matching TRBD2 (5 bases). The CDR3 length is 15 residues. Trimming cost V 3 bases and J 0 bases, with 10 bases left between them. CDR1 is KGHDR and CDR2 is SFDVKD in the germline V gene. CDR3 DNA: TGTGCCACCAGTGATGCAAGAGGGTACCAAGAGACCCAGTACTTC. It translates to CATSDARGYQETQYF.

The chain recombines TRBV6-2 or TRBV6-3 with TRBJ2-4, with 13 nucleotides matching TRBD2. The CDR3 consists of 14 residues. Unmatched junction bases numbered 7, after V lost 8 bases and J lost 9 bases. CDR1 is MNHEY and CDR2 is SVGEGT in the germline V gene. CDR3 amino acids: CASWTSGSGFIQYF. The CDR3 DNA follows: TGTGCCAGCTGGACTAGCGGGAGTGGGTTCATTCAGTACTTC.

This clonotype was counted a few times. This CDR3 reads CSARDTGVFVLETQYF. CDR3 coding DNA: TGCAGTGCTAGAGATACGGGGGTGTTTGTTCTGGAGACCCAGTACTTC. The V and J genes are TRBV20-1 and TRBJ2-5, with TRBD2 as a possible D gene (6 bases). Trimming stripped 0 bases from V and 5 bases from J, with 19 bases between. Germline lookup yields CDR1 DFQATT and CDR2 SNEGSKA (reference sequence). The CDR3 sequence is 16 residues long.

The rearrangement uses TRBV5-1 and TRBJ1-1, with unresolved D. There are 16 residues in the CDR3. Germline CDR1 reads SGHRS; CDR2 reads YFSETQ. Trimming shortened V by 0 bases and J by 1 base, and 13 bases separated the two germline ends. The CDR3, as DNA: TGCGCCAGCAGCTTGGCGTACCGGGGTTCGAACACTGAAGCTTTCTTT. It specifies CASSLAYRGSNTEAFF.

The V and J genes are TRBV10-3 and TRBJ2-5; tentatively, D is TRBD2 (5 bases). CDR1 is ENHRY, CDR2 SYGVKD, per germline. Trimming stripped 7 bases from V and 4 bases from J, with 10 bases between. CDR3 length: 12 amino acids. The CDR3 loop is CAIKAEGETQYF. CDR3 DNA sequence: TGTGCCATCAAGGCCGAGGGAGAGACCCAGTACTTC.

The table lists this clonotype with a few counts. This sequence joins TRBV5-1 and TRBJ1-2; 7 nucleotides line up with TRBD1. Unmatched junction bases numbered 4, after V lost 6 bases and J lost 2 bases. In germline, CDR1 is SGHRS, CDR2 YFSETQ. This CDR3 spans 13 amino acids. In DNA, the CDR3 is TGCGCCAGCACCCGGGACAGCAACTATGGCTACACCTTC. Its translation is CASTRDSNYGYTF.

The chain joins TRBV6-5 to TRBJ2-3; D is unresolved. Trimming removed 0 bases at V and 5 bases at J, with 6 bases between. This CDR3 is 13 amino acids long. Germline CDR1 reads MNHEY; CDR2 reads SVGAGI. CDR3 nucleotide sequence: TGTGCCAGCAGTTACTCTAGAAAAGATACGCAGTATTTT. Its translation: CASSYSRKDTQYF.